A single sample gave rise to the 9 T cell receptor beta chains below, sequenced in a study of Graves' ophthalmopathy and Graves' hyperthyroidism. RNA transcripts were the template, and TCR beta CDR3 regions were amplified from them. HTBI-primed RT-PCR formed the first round, and a multiplex PCR formed the second. One entry per CDR3 protein results from TCRdb running MiXCR on the multiplex PCR reads. The sample yields about 600,000 distinct CDR3 sequences, about two fifths seen once. Sequencing input: peripheral blood or thyroid tissue (not recorded which). The receptors were gathered from an adult man with Graves' hyperthyroidism.

V and J are TRBV7-2 and TRBJ2-7; TRBD2 is a possible D gene (6 bases). Trimming took off 7 bases at V and 7 bases at J, with 17 bases between the two ends. CDR1 SGHTA and CDR2 FQGNSA come from the germline V gene. The CDR3 has 13 amino acids. The CDR3 nucleotides read TGTGCCAGCACCCCGGGACTCCCGCGGGAGCAGTACTTC. Amino acids: CASTPGLPREQYF.

This clonotype has ten or more counts. V is TRBV5-1 and J is TRBJ2-7; tentative D call: TRBD2 (7 bases). Germline values: CDR1 SGHRS, CDR2 YFSETQ. Trimming left V 0 bases short and J 3 bases short, with 13 bases between. The CDR3 covers 15 residues. CDR3 sequence: CASSLAAGAYYEQYF. In DNA, the CDR3 is TGCGCCAGCAGCTTGGCCGCGGGGGCCTACTACGAGCAGTACTTC.

The V call is TRBV2, the J call TRBJ2-3; D uncertain. Germline assignment: CDR1 SNHLY and CDR2 FYNNEI. With 6 bases removed from V and 11 bases from J, the gap between germline ends came to 21 bases. This CDR3 region has 14 residues. This CDR3 reads CASSVVTGAGEQYF. The CDR3 nucleotides read TGTGCCAGCAGCGTAGTAACCGGTGCAGGAGAGCAGTATTTT.

The table lists this clonotype with many counts. This chain links TRBV5-6 with TRBJ1-2; no clear D. Germline values: CDR1 SGHDT, CDR2 YYEEEE. The CDR3 extends over 14 amino acids. Trimming pared 0 bases from V and 1 base from J, leaving 7 bases between. The CDR3 DNA reads TGTGCCAGCAGCTTGGGTCGGGATAACTATGGCTACACCTTC. This gives the protein CASSLGRDNYGYTF.

About this clonotype: It is likely a read error, because the conserved phenylalanine at the end of the CDR3 is missing. The V and J genes are TRBV4-2 and TRBJ2-7; tentatively, D is TRBD1 (6 bases). The CDR3 runs 15 residues. The V gene lost 7 bases and the J gene lost 3 bases, with 19 bases spanning the gap. CDR1 and CDR2 from the germline V gene are LGHNA and YNFKEQ. The CDR3, as DNA: TGTGCCAGCATGGTCGGCCAGGGGCCCCACTACGAGCAGTACCTC. Translated, it gives CASMVGQGPHYEQYL.

This clonotype showed up just a few times. The chain recombines TRBV7-8 with TRBJ2-6; D is possibly TRBD1 (6 bases). The CDR3 totals 20 residues. Looked up from germline, CDR1 is SGHVS and CDR2 is FQNEAQ. Deletions cut 1 base from V and 0 bases from J, with 19 bases between. CDR3 protein: CASSLEGRGRGISGANVLTF. The CDR3, as DNA: TGTGCCAGCAGCTTAGAGGGTAGGGGCAGGGGAATCTCTGGGGCCAACGTCCTGACTTTC.

The sample holds a few counts of this clonotype. The V and J genes are TRBV6-6 and TRBJ1-5, with D tentatively TRBD1 (5 bases). Germline V gene data show CDR1 as MNHNY and CDR2 as SVGAGI (reference sequence). V was clipped by 2 bases and J by 3 bases, with 8 bases between them. This CDR3 region has 14 residues. CDR3 residues: CASSYGGFNQPQHF. As DNA, the CDR3 is TGTGCCAGCAGTTACGGGGGTTTCAATCAGCCCCAGCATTTT.

The chain has TRBV20-1 and TRBJ2-7; possibly TRBD1 for D (6 bases). Trimming removed 0 bases from V and 3 bases from J, with 15 bases in between. The CDR3 spans 15 residues. From germline, CDR1 is DFQATT and CDR2 SNEGSKA (reference sequence). In DNA, the CDR3 is TGCAGTGCTAGAGATGAACAGGGATTAATCTACGAGCAGTACTTC. Translated, it gives CSARDEQGLIYEQYF.

This clonotype was found many times. The V gene is TRBV29-1, the J gene TRBJ2-5; 7 bases align to TRBD1. The V and J ends lost 5 bases and 4 bases, in that order; junction bases with no gene match: 10. Germline V gene sequence: CDR1 SQVTM, CDR2 ANQGSEA. The CDR3 length is 14 residues. The DNA for the CDR3 is TGCAGCGTTAAGCAGGGGGACCTTGGAGAGACCCAGTACTTC. Its protein product is CSVKQGDLGETQYF.